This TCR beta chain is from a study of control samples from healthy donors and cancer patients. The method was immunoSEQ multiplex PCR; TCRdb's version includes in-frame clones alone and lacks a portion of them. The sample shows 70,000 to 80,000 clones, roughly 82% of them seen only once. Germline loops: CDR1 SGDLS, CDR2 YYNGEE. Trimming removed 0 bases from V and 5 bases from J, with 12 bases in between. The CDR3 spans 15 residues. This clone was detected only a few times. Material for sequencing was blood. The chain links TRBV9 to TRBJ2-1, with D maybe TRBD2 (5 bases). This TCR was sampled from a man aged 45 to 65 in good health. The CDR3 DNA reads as TGTGCCAGCAGCGTAGCACTAGTGGGCCACAATGAGCAGTTCTTC. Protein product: CASSVALVGHNEQFF.